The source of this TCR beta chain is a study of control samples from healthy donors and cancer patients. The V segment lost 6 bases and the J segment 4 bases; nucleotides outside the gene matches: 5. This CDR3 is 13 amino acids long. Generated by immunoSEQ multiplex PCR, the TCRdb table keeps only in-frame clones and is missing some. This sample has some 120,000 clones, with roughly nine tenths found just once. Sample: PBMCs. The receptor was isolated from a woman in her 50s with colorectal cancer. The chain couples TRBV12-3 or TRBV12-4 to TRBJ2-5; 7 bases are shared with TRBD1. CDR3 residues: CASRRAGGETQYF. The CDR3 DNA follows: TGTGCCAGCAGGAGGGCAGGGGGAGAGACCCAGTACTTC.